This is a list of T cell receptor beta chains from one sample in a study of T cells in Graves' hyperthyroidism and ophthalmopathy. TCRdb ran MiXCR on the multiplex PCR reads and lists one entry per CDR3 protein. The profile shows 550,000 to 800,000 distinct CDR3 sequences, roughly 17% of them singletons. Sample: blood. Source of these receptors: a man between 18 and 35 years old with Graves' hyperthyroidism. Both conserved end residues are part of each CDR3. D genes are given only for firm matches. Expanded clones are given a class, and other clones once, few, many or no size at all.

j_gene	abundance	v_gene	d_gene	CDR3nt	CDR3aa
TRBJ2-1	many	TRBV27	TRBD1	TGTGCCAGCAGTTCGCCGGGACAGGGCTTAGATGAGCAGTTCTTC	CASSSPGQGLDEQFF
TRBJ2-2	many	TRBV12-5	NA	TGTGCTAGTGGTTTGAGACATTTAGCGGTAAACACCGGGGAGCTGTTTTTT	CASGLRHLAVNTGELFF
TRBJ2-1	few	TRBV20-1	NA	TGCAGTGCTAGCCGCCCCGACAATGAGCAGTTCTTC	CSASRPDNEQFF
TRBJ1-5	NA	TRBV12-5	NA	TGTGCTAGTGTTCAAGAGGGGATTGTTGAGCCCCAGCATTTT	CASVQEGIVEPQHF
TRBJ1-2	NA	TRBV29-1	NA	TGCAGCGTTGAAGACGGGGGGGTTGATGGCTACACCTTC	CSVEDGGVDGYTF
TRBJ2-1	once	TRBV7-2	NA	TGTGCCAGCAGCTCCCCCAGCTCCTACGAGCAGTTCTTC	CASSSPSSYEQFF
TRBJ1-5	NA	TRBV28	NA	TGTGCCAGCAGTTTCGGCAGGAGACAATATAGCAATCAGCCCCAGCATTTT	CASSFGRRQYSNQPQHF
TRBJ2-2	many	TRBV12-3/TRBV12-4	TRBD2	TGTGCCAGCAGTGCTAGCGGGATCGGCACCGGGGAGCTGTTTTTT	CASSASGIGTGELFF
TRBJ2-3	many	TRBV3-1	TRBD2	TGTGCCAGCAGCCAAGAAGCGGGGCTCACGCATACGCAGTATTTT	CASSQEAGLTHTQYF
TRBJ2-1	few	TRBV27	NA	TGTGCCAGCAGTTTAAGAAAGAGGACACAAGGCTACAATGAGCAGTTCTTC	CASSLRKRTQGYNEQFF
TRBJ2-1	NA	TRBV20-1	TRBD2	TGCAGTGCTAAGACTAGCGCAAGCTCCTACAATGAGCAGTTCTTC	CSAKTSASSYNEQFF
TRBJ1-4	many	TRBV18	NA	TGTGCCAGCTCACCCGCGGTCCTTGGGGAAAAACTGTTTTTT	CASSPAVLGEKLFF
TRBJ1-1	many	TRBV2	TRBD1	TGTGCCAGCAGAGCCCGTACAGGGGAATCTGAAGCTTTCTTT	CASRARTGESEAFF
TRBJ2-1	few	TRBV20-1	TRBD2	TGCAGTGCTCGAATAGCGGGAGGGCCTCGGTTCTTC	CSARIAGGPRFF
TRBJ1-1	many	TRBV30	TRBD1	TGTGCCTGGAGTCTCAAAGGGGGCCCCACTGAAGCTTTCTTT	CAWSLKGGPTEAFF
TRBJ2-7	few	TRBV6-9	NA	TGTGCCAGCAGTTATAGCGCGAGCTCCTACGAGCAGTACTTC	CASSYSASSYEQYF
TRBJ1-2	many	TRBV2	NA	TGTGCCAGCAGTGACGGAGGTTATGGCTACACCTTC	CASSDGGYGYTF
TRBJ1-2	many	TRBV28	TRBD1	TGTGCCAGCAGCGAACCCGGGACAGGGGCAAACTATGGCTACACCTTC	CASSEPGTGANYGYTF
TRBJ1-1	few	TRBV20-1	NA	TGCAGTGCCCAAAAAGGGGTCGACACTGAAGCTTTCTTT	CSAQKGVDTEAFF